Below are 10 T cell receptor beta chains sequenced from a single sample in a study of cytomegalovirus exposure and HLA in healthy donors. A multiplex PCR was run with 60 Vbeta primers and 13 Jbeta primers. The repertoire was sequenced with immunoSEQ multiplex PCR; TCRdb's copy has only in-frame clones and lacks some. The repertoire holds fewer than 200,000 clones, with 65% to 85% as singletons. The sequenced sample was PBMCs. The receptor set was obtained from a man in his 60s in good health and CMV-seronegative.

As regards this clone: The junction departs from the called germline gene at one end, perhaps through a read error. The chain couples TRBV7-9 to TRBJ1-2, with a tentative D call TRBD1 (5 bases). This CDR3 is 15 amino acids long. Per the germline V gene, CDR1 is SEHNR and CDR2 is FQNEAQ (reference sequence). CDR3 coding DNA: TGTTCCAGCAGCCCCCGCTTTTCTAGGGGATATGGCTACACCTTC. It translates to CSSSPRFSRGYGYTF.

The rearrangement uses TRBV10-3 and TRBJ2-1; 8 positions agree with TRBD2. This CDR3 has 14 residues. The germline V gene encodes CDR1 ENHRY and CDR2 SYGVKD. The V and J ends lost 5 bases and 5 bases, in that order; junction bases with no gene match: 5. CDR3 sequence (DNA): TGTGCCATCAGTTTCGGGGGGGGAGACAATGAGCAGTTCTTC. It encodes CAISFGGGDNEQFF.

V usage is TRBV7-2 and J usage is TRBJ1-1; D call uncertain. V was cut by 5 bases and J by 11 bases, with 15 bases left in between. Germline lookup yields CDR1 SGHTA and CDR2 FQGNSA. The CDR3 covers 12 residues. CDR3 region: CASSSYLEWAFF. CDR3 coding DNA: TGTGCCAGCAGCAGTTATCTTGAGTGGGCTTTCTTT.

This clone was observed a handful of times. The chain joins TRBV28 to TRBJ1-1; TRBD1 matches 7 bases. V shed 6 bases, J shed 5 bases, and the junction held 18 bases outside the gene matches. The CDR3 sequence is 17 residues long. Germline V gene sequence: CDR1 MDHEN, CDR2 SYDVKM. The CDR3 sequence is CASSPINLQGGETEAFF. Written as DNA, the CDR3 is TGTGCCAGCAGCCCTATAAACCTCCAGGGGGGCGAAACTGAAGCTTTCTTT.

This sequence joins TRBV19 and TRBJ1-2, with TRBD1 matching over 7 bases. The ends lost 3 bases at V and 5 bases at J; junction bases unmatched: 9. Germline values: CDR1 LNHDA, CDR2 SQIVND (reference sequence). This CDR3 region has 15 residues. The CDR3 is CASSMQQGLRYGYTF. For the CDR3, the DNA is TGTGCCAGTAGTATGCAACAGGGGTTACGGTATGGCTACACCTTC.

The chain couples TRBV18 to TRBJ2-1, with 14 positions matching TRBD2. With V trimmed by 4 bases and J by 8 bases, 7 bases remained unmatched. The CDR3 has 16 residues. CDR1 is KGHSH, CDR2 LQKENI, per germline. CDR3 coding DNA: TGTGCCAGCTCACTCGGACTAGCGGGAGGACTTGATGAGCAGTTCTTC. Translating it yields CASSLGLAGGLDEQFF.

This clone appeared once. V gene TRBV7-3 combines with J gene TRBJ2-2; D remains ambiguous. CDR3 length: 11 residues. V was shortened by 5 bases and J by 7 bases, with 5 bases between the two germline ends. The germline gives CDR1 SGHTA, CDR2 FQGTGA. The CDR3 coding sequence is TGTGCCAGCAGCGCCTACGGGGAGCTGTTTTTT. It encodes CASSAYGELFF.

This clone has more than one count but fewer than ten. The gene calls are TRBV7-9 and TRBJ2-1; tentative D call: TRBD1 (6 bases). This CDR3 contains 15 residues. Per germline, CDR1 SEHNR and CDR2 FQNEAQ (reference sequence). V lost 4 bases, J lost 0 bases, and 10 bases lay in between. The CDR3 DNA reads TGTGCCAGCAGCTCAACAGGGTACTCCTACAATGAGCAGTTCTTC. It encodes CASSSTGYSYNEQFF.

This sequence joins TRBV6-4 and TRBJ1-1; D uncertain. Trimming removed 2 bases at V and 1 base at J, with 8 bases between. The V gene's germline CDR1 is MRHNA and CDR2 SNTAGT. The CDR3 runs to 14 residues. DNA for the CDR3: TGTGCCAGCAGTGACGAGGCGGGGAACACTGAAGCTTTCTTT. The encoded protein is CASSDEAGNTEAFF.

J is TRBJ1-4 and V is TRBV30, with 9 bases aligning to TRBD1. Germline CDR1 is GTSNPN and CDR2 is SVGIG (reference sequence). V gave up 4 bases and J gave up 8 bases; unmatched junction bases: 8. CDR3 size: 14 residues. The CDR3 DNA reads TGTGCCTGGAATCCGGGACAGGGAACCGAAAAACTGTTTTTT. Protein: CAWNPGQGTEKLFF.